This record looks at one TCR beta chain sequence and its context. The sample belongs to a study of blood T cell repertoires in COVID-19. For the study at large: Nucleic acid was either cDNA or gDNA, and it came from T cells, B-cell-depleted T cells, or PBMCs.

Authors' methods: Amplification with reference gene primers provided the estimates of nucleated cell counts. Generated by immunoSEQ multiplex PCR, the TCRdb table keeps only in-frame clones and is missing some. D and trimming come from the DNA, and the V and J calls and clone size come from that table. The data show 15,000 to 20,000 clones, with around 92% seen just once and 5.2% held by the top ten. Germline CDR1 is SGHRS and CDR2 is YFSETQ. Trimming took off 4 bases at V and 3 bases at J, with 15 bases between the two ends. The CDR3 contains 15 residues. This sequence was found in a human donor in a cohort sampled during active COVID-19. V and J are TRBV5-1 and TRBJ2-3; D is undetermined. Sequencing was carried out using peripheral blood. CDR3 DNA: TGCGCCAGCAGCCCAATAACGAAAGCAACAGATACGCAGTATTTT. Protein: CASSPITKATDTQYF.